The subject of this entry is one T cell receptor beta chain. The data belong to a study of blood T cell repertoires in COVID-19. In the study overall: Researchers got acute and convalescent COVID-19 samples from the United States, Italy and Spain.

The V end lost 0 bases, the J end lost 2 bases, and 12 bases lay between the germline ends. The germline CDR1 and CDR2 sequences are SGHRS and YFSETQ. The CDR3 spans 16 residues. Seattle enrolled patients during active infection and tracked them longitudinally. Method: immunoSEQ multiplex PCR; TCRdb's copy keeps in-frame clones and lacks some. The sample holds almost 350,000 clones, more than 70% seen once. This clonotype was sampled from a woman aged 55-70 years with COVID-19, enrolled during active disease. Sequenced sample: peripheral blood. The chain links TRBV5-1 to TRBJ2-4; D perhaps matches TRBD2 (5 bases). CDR3 in amino acids: CASSLVTPGTKNIQYF. The CDR3 DNA sequence: TGCGCCAGCAGCTTGGTTACCCCGGGGACCAAAAACATTCAGTACTTC.